The 6 T cell receptor beta chains presented below share a single source sample, sequenced in a study of cytomegalovirus exposure and HLA in healthy donors. PCR employed 60 Vbeta and 13 Jbeta primers. Profiling relied on immunoSEQ multiplex PCR, and the TCRdb table lists in-frame clones only, not all of them. In all, the sample yields 190,000 or so clones. Sequenced input: PBMCs. These receptors were collected from a boy between 10 and 17 years old in good health and CMV-seronegative.

The chain employs TRBV28 and TRBJ1-4; a weak D match, TRBD1 (5 bases). The CDR3 is 14 residues long. Trimming stripped 3 bases from V and 7 bases from J, with 12 bases between. Germline assignment: CDR1 MDHEN and CDR2 SYDVKM. This chain's CDR3 is CASSLGRGLEKLFF. CDR3 DNA sequence: TGTGCCAGCAGTTTGGGACGGGGACTTGAAAAACTGTTTTTT.

This chain links TRBV29-1 with TRBJ2-3; 10 nucleotides line up with TRBD2. With V trimmed by 5 bases and J by 0 bases, 5 bases remained unmatched. This CDR3 is built from 15 residues. Germline CDR1 reads SQVTM; CDR2 reads ANQGSEA. The CDR3 sequence is CSVSGLAASTDTQYF. In DNA, the CDR3 is TGCAGCGTTTCTGGACTAGCGGCTAGCACAGATACGCAGTATTTT.

This chain's CDR3 is CASSLIGSFRGAGELFF. CDR3 DNA sequence: TGCGCCAGCAGCTTGATTGGCAGCTTTAGAGGCGCCGGGGAGCTGTTTTTT. This sequence joins TRBV5-1 and TRBJ2-2; D is unclear. V was trimmed by 1 base and J by 6 bases, leaving 19 bases between them. Looked up from germline, CDR1 is SGHRS and CDR2 is YFSETQ. The CDR3 runs to 17 residues.

The chain combines TRBV28 with TRBJ1-2; maybe TRBD1 (5 bases). V lost 7 bases and J 6 bases, leaving 21 bases between the germline ends. The germline V gene has CDR1 MDHEN and CDR2 SYDVKM. The CDR3 runs to 15 residues. CDR3 nucleotide sequence: TGTGCCAGCATCTCACCTGCAAGGGGCTTAGATGGCTACACCTTC. Translated: CASISPARGLDGYTF.

V gene TRBV19 combines with J gene TRBJ1-4, with TRBD1 matching 7 bases. V shed 3 bases, J shed 7 bases, and the junction held 8 bases outside the gene matches. Germline CDR1 LNHDA, CDR2 SQIVND (reference sequence). The CDR3 consists of 15 residues. As DNA, the CDR3 is TGTGCCAGTAGTATGGGAACAGGGGATGTTGAAAAACTGTTTTTT. This codes for CASSMGTGDVEKLFF.

V is TRBV2 and J is TRBJ2-7; the match to TRBD1 covers 9 bases. Germline V CDR1 and CDR2: SNHLY, FYNNEI. V trimming: 0 bases; J trimming: 3 bases; junction bases outside the gene matches: 3. The CDR3 has 15 residues. The CDR3 DNA is TGTGCCAGCAGTGAAGCCGGGACAGGGAACTACGAGCAGTACTTC. Protein sequence: CASSEAGTGNYEQYF.